This TCR beta chain came from a study of T cell repertoires in aging, cancer and after chemotherapy. Study context: Healthy donor repertoires were recorded over several months to years and showed clear clonal overlap. Study conclusions and caveats: Untreated cancer patients had significantly lower blood TCR diversity than age-matched healthy donors. Median generation probability rose over the chemotherapy interval in each cancer cohort, suggesting rebound thymic output. Loss of evenness, beyond lost richness, contributed to age-related TCR diversity decline in cancer patients.

TRB rearrangements spanning V, D and J were amplified using mixed TRB-A/B primers. TCRdb used MiXCR to reprocess the multiplex PCR reads, holding one entry per CDR3 protein. The repertoire holds some 10,000 distinct CDR3 sequences, with roughly 30% as singletons. Amplification of TCR beta used genomic DNA extracted from peripheral blood. This clonotype is labeled medium-sized. The target antigen is unknown. The germline V gene encodes CDR1 DFQATT and CDR2 SNEGSKA (reference sequence). CDR3 length: 12 amino acids. The germline V and J ends were trimmed by 3 bases and 8 bases, with 13 bases remaining between them.

The sample comprised blood. The origin of this receptor is a human donor in good health. This chain uses TRBV20-1 with TRBJ1-2; no clear D. CDR3 bases: TGCAGTGCTAGTTACCCTCCCAACGGCTACACCTTC. Amino acid sequence: CSASYPPNGYTF.